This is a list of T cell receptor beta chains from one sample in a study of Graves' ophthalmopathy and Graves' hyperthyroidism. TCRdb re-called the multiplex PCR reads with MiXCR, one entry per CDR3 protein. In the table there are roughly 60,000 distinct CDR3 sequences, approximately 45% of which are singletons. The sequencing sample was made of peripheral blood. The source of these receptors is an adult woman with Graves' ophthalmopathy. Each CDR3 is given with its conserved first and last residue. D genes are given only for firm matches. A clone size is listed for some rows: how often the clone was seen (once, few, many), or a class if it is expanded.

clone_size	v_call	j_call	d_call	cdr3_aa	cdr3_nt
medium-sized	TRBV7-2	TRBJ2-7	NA	CASSVGVGEQYF	TGTGCCAGCAGCGTAGGGGTGGGGGAGCAGTACTTC
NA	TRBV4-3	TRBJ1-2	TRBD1	CASSHRDRGNYGYTF	TGCGCCAGCAGCCACCGAGACAGGGGTAACTATGGCTACACCTTC
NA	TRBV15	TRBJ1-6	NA	CATSRSAAVSPLHF	TGTGCCACCAGCAGATCGGCAGCGGTGTCACCCCTCCACTTT
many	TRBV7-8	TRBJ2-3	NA	CASSPLPLEDTQYF	TGTGCCAGCAGCCCGCTACCTTTGGAGGATACGCAGTATTTT
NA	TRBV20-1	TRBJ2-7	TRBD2	CSAHSGRVYKAAYF	TGCAGTGCTCATAGCGGGAGGGTCTACAAAGCAGCGTACTTC
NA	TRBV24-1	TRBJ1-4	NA	CATSEGGLYEKLFF	TGTGCCACCAGTGAGGGGGGGCTCTATGAAAAACTGTTTTTT
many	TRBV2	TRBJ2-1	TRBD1	CARKDRVGNEQFF	TGTGCCAGAAAGGACAGGGTAGGAAATGAGCAGTTCTTC
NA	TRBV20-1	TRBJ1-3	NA	CSARPDGDTIYF	TGCAGTGCTAGACCCGACGGAGACACCATATATTTT
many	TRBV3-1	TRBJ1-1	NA	CASSQRTEAFF	TGTGCCAGCAGCCAACGGACTGAAGCTTTCTTT
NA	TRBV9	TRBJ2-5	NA	CASSEDGHSNQPQYF	TGTGCCAGCAGCGAGGACGGACATAGCAATCAGCCCCAGTACTTC
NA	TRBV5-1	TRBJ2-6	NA	CASSLEGRGSGANVLTF	TGCGCCAGCAGCTTGGAGGGCAGGGGCTCTGGGGCCAACGTCCTGACTTTC
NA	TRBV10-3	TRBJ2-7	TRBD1	CASSPRRTGGLEQYF	TGTGCCAGCTCACCTCGTAGGACAGGGGGCCTCGAGCAGTACTTC